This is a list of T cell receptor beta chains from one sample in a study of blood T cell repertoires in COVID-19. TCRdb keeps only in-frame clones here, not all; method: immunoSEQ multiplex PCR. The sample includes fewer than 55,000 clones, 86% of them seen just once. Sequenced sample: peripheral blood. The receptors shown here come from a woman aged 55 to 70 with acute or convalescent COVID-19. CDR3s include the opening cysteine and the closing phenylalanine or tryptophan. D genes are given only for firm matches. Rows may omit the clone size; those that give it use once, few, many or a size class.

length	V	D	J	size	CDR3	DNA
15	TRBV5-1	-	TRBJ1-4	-	CASSDTEGRGEKLFF	TGCGCCAGCAGCGATACCGAGGGGCGGGGTGAAAAACTGTTTTTT
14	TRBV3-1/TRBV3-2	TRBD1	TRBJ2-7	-	CASSPRDRSYEQYF	TGTGCCAGCAGCCCCCGGGACAGGAGCTACGAGCAGTACTTC
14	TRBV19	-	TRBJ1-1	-	CASNPRGGYTEAFF	TGTGCCAGTAACCCGAGGGGGGGTTACACTGAAGCTTTCTTT
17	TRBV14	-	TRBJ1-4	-	CASSQSNDLATNEKLFF	TGTGCCAGCAGCCAGAGCAACGATTTGGCAACTAATGAAAAACTGTTTTTT
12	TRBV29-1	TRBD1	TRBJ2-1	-	CSGDRGHNEQFF	TGCAGCGGGGACAGGGGGCATAATGAGCAGTTCTTC
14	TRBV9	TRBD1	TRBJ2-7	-	CASSKTGGQGALYF	TGTGCCAGCAGCAAAACCGGAGGACAGGGCGCGTTGTACTTC
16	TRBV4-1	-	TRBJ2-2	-	CASSQVRAAGPGELFF	TGCGCCAGCAGCCAAGTACGAGCGGCGGGGCCCGGGGAGCTGTTTTTT
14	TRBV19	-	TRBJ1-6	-	CASSTGQRNSPLHF	TGTGCCAGTAGTACAGGACAGCGAAATTCACCCCTCCACTTT
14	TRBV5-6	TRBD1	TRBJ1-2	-	CASSSMGQNYGYTF	TGTGCCAGCAGCTCGATGGGACAGAACTATGGCTACACCTTC
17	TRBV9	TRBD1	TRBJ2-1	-	CASSQVPTGTGYNEQFF	TGTGCCAGCAGTCAAGTCCCTACCGGGACAGGGTACAATGAGCAGTTCTTC
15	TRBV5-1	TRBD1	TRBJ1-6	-	CASSLGGQFGSPLHF	TGCGCCAGCAGCTTGGGGGGACAGTTTGGTTCACCCCTCCACTTT
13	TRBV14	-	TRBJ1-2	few	CASSSLSRGSYTF	TGTGCCAGCAGCTCCCTTTCGAGGGGGAGCTACACCTTC
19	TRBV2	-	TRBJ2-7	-	CASSGMQGKGNWRSYEQYF	TGTGCCAGCAGTGGGATGCAGGGGAAAGGGAACTGGCGATCCTACGAGCAGTACTTC
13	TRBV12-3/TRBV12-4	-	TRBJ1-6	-	CASSLGDNSPLHF	TGTGCCAGCAGTTTGGGAGATAATTCACCCCTCCACTTT
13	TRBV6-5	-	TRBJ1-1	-	CASSPGVNTEAFF	TGTGCCAGCAGCCCAGGGGTGAACACTGAAGCTTTCTTT
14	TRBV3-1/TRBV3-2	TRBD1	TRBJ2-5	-	CASSQGDSKRPQYF	TGTGCCAGCAGCCAAGGGGACAGCAAGAGACCCCAGTACTTC
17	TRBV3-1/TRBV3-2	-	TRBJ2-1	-	CASSQDAGGASYNEQFF	TGTGCCAGCAGCCAAGATGCCGGGGGAGCATCCTACAATGAGCAGTTCTTC
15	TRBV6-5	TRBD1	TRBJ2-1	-	CASSLTGRPYNEQFF	TGTGCCAGCAGTTTGACAGGGCGGCCCTACAATGAGCAGTTCTTC
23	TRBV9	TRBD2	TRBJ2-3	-	CASSVAFGVGQPPGLARSRTQYF	TGTGCCAGCAGCGTAGCATTTGGGGTTGGTCAGCCTCCGGGACTAGCGCGGTCGAGGACGCAGTATTTT
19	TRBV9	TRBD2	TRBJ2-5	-	CASSAGIGLAGALGETQYF	TGTGCCAGCAGCGCGGGCATCGGACTAGCGGGAGCCCTGGGGGAGACCCAGTACTTC
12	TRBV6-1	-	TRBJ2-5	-	CASSLLGETQYF	TGTGCCAGCAGCCTACTAGGGGAGACCCAGTACTTC
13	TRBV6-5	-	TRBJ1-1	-	CASSYSQGLEAFF	TGTGCCAGCAGTTACTCTCAGGGGTTGGAAGCTTTCTTT
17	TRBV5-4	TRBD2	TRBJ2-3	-	CASSSSWGGGPTDTQYF	TGTGCCAGCAGCTCCTCCTGGGGGGGAGGGCCCACAGATACGCAGTATTTT
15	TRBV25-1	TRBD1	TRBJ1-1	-	CASRPGQVTTTEAFF	TGTGCCAGCAGACCGGGACAGGTCACTACCACTGAAGCTTTCTTT
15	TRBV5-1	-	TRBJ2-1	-	CASSLGQVSYNEQFF	TGCGCCAGCAGCTTGGGGCAGGTTTCCTACAATGAGCAGTTCTTC
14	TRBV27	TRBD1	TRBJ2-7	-	CASSSGQGIYEQYF	TGTGCCAGCAGTTCCGGACAGGGAATCTACGAGCAGTACTTC
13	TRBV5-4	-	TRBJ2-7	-	CASSLSPGYEQYF	TGTGCCAGCAGCTTGTCTCCGGGCTACGAGCAGTACTTC
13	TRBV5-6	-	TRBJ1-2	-	CASSLTGTHGYTF	TGTGCCAGCAGCCTGACAGGAACCCATGGCTACACCTTC
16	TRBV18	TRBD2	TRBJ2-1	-	CASSPETSGGNGEQFF	TGTGCCAGCTCACCCGAGACTAGCGGGGGTAACGGTGAGCAGTTCTTC
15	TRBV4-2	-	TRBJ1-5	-	CASSQRVDRNQPQHF	TGTGCCAGCAGCCAACGGGTCGATCGGAATCAGCCCCAGCATTTT
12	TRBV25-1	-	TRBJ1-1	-	CASSHQGTEAFF	TGTGCCAGCAGTCATCAGGGGACTGAAGCTTTCTTT
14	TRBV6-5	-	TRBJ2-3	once	CASRVGGSGDTQYF	TGTGCCAGCAGGGTGGGAGGTTCAGGCGATACGCAGTATTTT
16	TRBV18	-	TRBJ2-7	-	CASSPGGPTGAYEQYF	TGTGCCAGCTCCCCGGGGGGCCCTACCGGAGCCTACGAGCAGTACTTC
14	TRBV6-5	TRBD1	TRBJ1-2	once	CASSKWDSNYGYTF	TGTGCCAGCAGTAAATGGGACAGTAACTATGGCTACACCTTC
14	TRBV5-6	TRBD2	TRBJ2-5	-	CASSHGGAQETQYF	TGTGCCAGCAGCCACGGGGGGGCGCAAGAGACCCAGTACTTC
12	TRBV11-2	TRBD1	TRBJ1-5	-	CASSPRQGPLHF	TGTGCCAGCAGCCCCCGACAGGGCCCTTTGCATTTT
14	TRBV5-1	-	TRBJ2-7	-	CASSLDAGFYEQYF	TGCGCCAGCAGCTTGGATGCGGGATTCTACGAGCAGTACTTC
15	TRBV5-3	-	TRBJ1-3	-	CARSLLGAQGNTIYF	TGTGCCAGAAGCTTGTTGGGGGCGCAAGGAAACACCATATATTTT
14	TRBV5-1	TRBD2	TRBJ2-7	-	CASSLGLAGREQYF	TGCGCCAGCAGCTTAGGGCTAGCGGGACGCGAGCAGTACTTC
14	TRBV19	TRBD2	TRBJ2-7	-	CASSSAGGFNEQYF	TGTGCCAGTAGTAGTGCGGGAGGCTTCAACGAGCAGTACTTC
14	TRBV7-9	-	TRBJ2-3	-	CASSTTGPADTQYF	TGTGCCAGCAGCACGACAGGACCCGCCGATACGCAGTATTTT
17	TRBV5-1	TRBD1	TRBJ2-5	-	CASSGPTIRDSKQTQYF	TGCGCCAGCAGCGGCCCTACTATCCGGGACAGTAAGCAGACCCAGTACTTC
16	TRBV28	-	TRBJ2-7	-	CASSFRLRTPTYEQYF	TGTGCCAGCAGTTTTCGCCTTAGGACTCCCACCTACGAGCAGTACTTC
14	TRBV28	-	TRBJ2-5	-	CASSLGGARETQYF	TGTGCCAGCAGCCTAGGGGGGGCAAGGGAGACCCAGTACTTC
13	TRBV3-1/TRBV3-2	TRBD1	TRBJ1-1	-	CASSVTGGTEAFF	TGTGCCAGCAGCGTTACAGGGGGCACTGAAGCTTTCTTT
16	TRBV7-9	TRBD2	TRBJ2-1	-	CASSFVGLAGNNEQFF	TGTGCCAGCAGCTTTGTGGGACTAGCGGGAAACAATGAGCAGTTCTTC
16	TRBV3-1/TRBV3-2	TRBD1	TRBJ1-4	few	CASSQAGTGINEKLFF	TGTGCCAGCAGCCAAGCCGGGACAGGGATTAATGAAAAACTGTTTTTT